These 17 T cell receptor beta chains originate from one sample sequenced in a study of cytomegalovirus exposure and HLA in healthy donors. 60 Vbeta and 13 Jbeta primers were used in PCR. Some clones are missing from TCRdb's copy, which holds only in-frame ones; the method was immunoSEQ multiplex PCR. The table records some 150,000 clones, more than 75% of them present only once. The specimen was PBMCs. The source of these receptors is a woman aged 18-30 years in good health and CMV-seronegative.

This clone was detected a few times. The chain links TRBV29-1 to TRBJ2-2; D may be TRBD2 (6 bases). In germline, CDR1 is SQVTM, CDR2 ANQGSEA. The CDR3 is made up of 12 amino acids. The germline V and J ends were trimmed by 6 bases and 5 bases, with 10 bases remaining between them. For the CDR3, the DNA is TGCAGCGTCAGGGAGGAAACCGGGGAGCTGTTTTTT. Its protein product is CSVREETGELFF.

This rearrangement joins TRBV4-2 to TRBJ2-5; D may be TRBD2 (7 bases). The CDR3 consists of 16 residues. Germline V lookup: CDR1 LGHNA, CDR2 YNFKEQ. Trimming removed 1 base from V and 3 bases from J, with 15 bases in between. CDR3 sequence: CASSQVGGGGEETQYF. DNA of the CDR3: TGTGCCAGCAGCCAAGTAGGCGGGGGCGGGGAAGAGACCCAGTACTTC.

The chain uses TRBV7-3 and TRBJ1-3, with TRBD1 matching over 9 bases. The CDR3 sequence is 15 residues long. V lost 4 bases, J lost 4 bases, and 5 bases stayed unmatched. In germline, CDR1 is SGHTA, CDR2 FQGTGA. CDR3 sequence: CASSSQTGGGNTIYF. CDR3 in DNA: TGTGCCAGCAGCTCGCAGACAGGGGGAGGAAACACCATATATTTT.

The rearrangement uses TRBV6-6 and TRBJ2-3; D unclear. Germline CDR1 reads MNHNY; CDR2 reads SVGAGI (reference sequence). V lost 8 bases to trimming and J lost 1 base, with 10 bases between them. The CDR3 spans 13 residues. CDR3 sequence reads: CASGPPGTDTQYF. The CDR3 bases are TGTGCCAGCGGGCCGCCAGGCACAGATACGCAGTATTTT.

The V and J genes are TRBV28 and TRBJ1-1; D call uncertain. The CDR3 is made up of 15 amino acids. V dropped 4 bases and J dropped 4 bases, with 16 bases sitting between them. Looked up from germline, CDR1 is MDHEN and CDR2 is SYDVKM. The CDR3 DNA reads as TGTGCCAGCAGTTCGGCGACATTATTTCCCACTGAAGCTTTCTTT. It encodes CASSSATLFPTEAFF.

CDR3 residues: CASSLVGQFTEAFF. The CDR3 DNA sequence: TGCGCCAGCAGCTTGGTGGGACAGTTCACTGAAGCTTTCTTT. The chain carries TRBV5-1 and TRBJ1-1, with 7 bases lining up with TRBD1. CDR1 is SGHRS, CDR2 YFSETQ, per germline. The CDR3 is 14 residues long. Trimming cost V 0 bases and J 4 bases; bases outside gene matches: 3.

The genes are TRBV27 and TRBJ1-2, with a tentative D call TRBD1 (6 bases). The CDR3 is 15 amino acids. The germline V gene encodes CDR1 MNHEY and CDR2 SMNVEV (reference sequence). The V end was cut by 3 bases, the J end by 8 bases, with 19 bases between. CDR3 DNA: TGTGCCAGCAGTTTTCGACCCAGGGGTCTTTGGGGCTACACCTTC. It codes for CASSFRPRGLWGYTF.

V usage is TRBV6-1 and J usage is TRBJ2-1; weak D call: TRBD1 (5 bases). Germline-derived CDR1 and CDR2 are MNHNS and SASEGT. V lost 6 bases, J lost 2 bases, and 8 bases lay in between. This CDR3 comprises 13 residues. The chain's CDR3 is CASRSGTYNEQFF. In DNA form, the CDR3 reads TGTGCCAGCAGGTCAGGGACCTACAATGAGCAGTTCTTC.

This clone occurred a few times. The J gene is TRBJ2-3, the V gene TRBV6-1; unclear D gene. Per the germline V gene, CDR1 is MNHNS and CDR2 is SASEGT. Trimming pared 3 bases from V and 1 base from J, leaving 5 bases between. CDR3 length: 13 residues. The CDR3 DNA follows: TGTGCCAGCAGTGATATAGGCACAGATACGCAGTATTTT. Translating gives CASSDIGTDTQYF.

The J gene is TRBJ1-2, the V gene TRBV27; a weak D match, TRBD1 (5 bases). V was trimmed by 7 bases and J by 4 bases, leaving 13 bases between them. CDR3 size: 13 residues. Looked up from germline, CDR1 is MNHEY and CDR2 is SMNVEV (reference sequence). CDR3 bases: TGTGCCAGCACCCCTGCAGGGCGCTATGGCTACACCTTC. Translating gives CASTPAGRYGYTF.

This clone has just a few counts. The chain couples TRBV5-1 to TRBJ1-2, with a weak D call TRBD1 (5 bases). V was clipped by 0 bases and J by 2 bases, with 11 bases between them. The CDR3 runs 15 residues. In germline, CDR1 is SGHRS, CDR2 YFSETQ. CDR3 sequence reads: CASSLAYRNNYGYTF. For the CDR3, the DNA is TGCGCCAGCAGCTTGGCTTACAGGAACAACTATGGCTACACCTTC.

This rearrangement joins TRBV6-5 to TRBJ2-1; TRBD2 is a possible D gene (6 bases). V was cut by 0 bases and J by 8 bases, with 17 bases left in between. This CDR3 comprises 16 residues. Germline V gene data show CDR1 as MNHEY and CDR2 as SVGAGI. The CDR3 DNA sequence: TGTGCCAGCAGTTACTCGGGTCGGGGGATGAGGGATGAGCAGTTCTTC. This codes for CASSYSGRGMRDEQFF.

This chain joins TRBV29-1 and TRBJ2-3; 13 bases line up with TRBD2. V lost 6 bases to trimming and J lost 2 bases; unmatched junction nucleotides: 14. The germline V gene encodes CDR1 SQVTM and CDR2 ANQGSEA. The CDR3 is 18 residues long. As DNA, the CDR3 is TGCAGCGTGGGACGGACTAGCGGGGGCACCGCCAACACAGATACGCAGTATTTT. Its translation: CSVGRTSGGTANTDTQYF.

CDR3 in amino acids: CASSFRGLAPGTDTQYF. In nucleotides, the CDR3 is TGTGCCAGCAGTTTCCGAGGACTAGCCCCAGGCACAGATACGCAGTATTTT. This rearrangement joins TRBV27 to TRBJ2-3; 8 bases align to TRBD2. The germline CDR1 and CDR2 sequences are MNHEY and SMNVEV (reference sequence). The CDR3 is made up of 17 amino acids. Germline trimming cut 3 bases from V and 1 base from J; bases unmatched to any gene: 9.

This sequence joins TRBV11-2 and TRBJ1-4; D is ambiguous. This CDR3 region has 15 residues. CDR1 and CDR2 (germline): SGHAT, FQNNGV. The V and J ends lost 2 bases and 6 bases respectively, with 13 bases between them. The CDR3 loop reads CASSLIGGRDEKLFF. Here the CDR3 DNA reads TGTGCCAGCAGCTTAATAGGAGGGAGGGATGAAAAACTGTTTTTT.

This sequence joins TRBV28 and TRBJ2-3; D may be TRBD2 (6 bases). This CDR3 has 15 residues. The V gene's germline CDR1 is MDHEN and CDR2 SYDVKM. Trimming cost V 6 bases and J 6 bases, with 19 bases left between them. CDR3 amino acids: CASSPRDFYRDTQYF. DNA of the CDR3: TGTGCCAGCAGCCCCCGGGACTTTTATAGGGATACGCAGTATTTT.

The V and J genes are TRBV7-3 and TRBJ2-3; D is unresolved. V was trimmed by 4 bases and J by 0 bases, leaving 11 bases between them. This CDR3 spans 15 amino acids. CDR1 is SGHTA, CDR2 FQGTGA, per germline. The CDR3 sequence: CASSSQRSSTDTQYF. The CDR3 nucleotides are TGTGCCAGCAGCTCACAGAGATCCAGCACAGATACGCAGTATTTT.